The 5 T cell receptor beta chains below were found in one sample sequenced in a study of synovial regulatory T cells in juvenile arthritis. Assay used: immunoSEQ multiplex PCR; TCRdb lists only in-frame clones, some missing. Its table lists about 10,000 clones. Sequenced material: Treg cells from blood. This sample's subset: remaining (HLA-DR-negative) circulating blood Treg cells. The receptor set was obtained from a donor younger than 30 with juvenile idiopathic arthritis.

The chain employs TRBV5-1 and TRBJ2-7. Germline CDR1 reads SGHRS; CDR2 reads YFSETQ. This CDR3 contains 15 residues. Nucleotide data are not available. The chain's CDR3 is CASRSLGTQANEQYF.

V gene TRBV5-4 combines with J gene TRBJ1-3. This CDR3 is built from 14 residues. No DNA has been recorded. Germline values: CDR1 SGHNT, CDR2 YYREEE (reference sequence). The CDR3 protein is CASSLAAVGNTIYF.

The rearrangement joins TRBV4-2 to TRBJ1-5; checking the TCRdb D call of TRBD1 is not possible without DNA. This CDR3 is 16 amino acids long. No DNA is listed. The germline V gene has CDR1 LGHNA and CDR2 YNFKEQ. CDR3 protein: CASSQEVGLSNQPQHF.

CDR3 loop: CASSPGLNQPQHF. The rearrangement links TRBV18 to TRBJ1-5. The CDR3 runs to 13 residues. Only the protein sequence is given. Germline CDR1 and CDR2: KGHSH and LQKENI. Together with reference TRBV18 and TRBJ1-5, the CDR3 gives the full variable domain: NAGVMQNPRHLVRRRGQEARLRCSPMKGHSHVYWYRQLPEEGLKFMVYLQKENIIDESGMPKERFSAEFPKEGPSILRIQQVVRGDSAAYFCASSPGLNQPQHFGDGTRLSIL.

The V and J genes are TRBV5-6 and TRBJ2-7; TCRdb outputs TRBD1, but without DNA this stays unchecked. Per germline, CDR1 SGHDT and CDR2 YYEEEE. This CDR3 contains 13 residues. Nucleotide data are not available. The CDR3 here is CASSLIQQDEQYF. Full variable domain (outside the CDR3, taken from reference TRBV5-6 and TRBJ2-7): DAGVTQSPTHLIKTRGQQVTLRCSPKSGHDTVSWYQQALGQGPQFIFQYYEEEERQRGNFPDRFSGHQFPNYSSELNVNALLLGDSALYLCASSLIQQDEQYFGPGTRLTVT.